This T cell receptor beta chain was documented in a study of cytomegalovirus exposure and HLA in healthy donors. The donors (healthy individuals) were bone marrow donors. With 60 Vbeta and 13 Jbeta primers, the PCR was carried out. The assay was immunoSEQ multiplex PCR, and TCRdb's table has in-frame clones only and misses some. The data contain nearly 200,000 clones, approximately 78% of them singletons. The sequenced material came from PBMCs. This sequence originates from a woman between 50 and 59 years old in good health and CMV-seropositive.

CDR3 region: CSVEGARYNEQFF. The CDR3 nucleotides read TGCAGCGTTGAGGGAGCTAGGTACAATGAGCAGTTCTTC. V usage is TRBV29-1 and J usage is TRBJ2-1; D might be TRBD2 (5 bases). The CDR3 sequence is 13 residues long. Germline loops: CDR1 SQVTM, CDR2 ANQGSEA. V shed 3 bases and J shed 4 bases, with 10 bases lying between them.